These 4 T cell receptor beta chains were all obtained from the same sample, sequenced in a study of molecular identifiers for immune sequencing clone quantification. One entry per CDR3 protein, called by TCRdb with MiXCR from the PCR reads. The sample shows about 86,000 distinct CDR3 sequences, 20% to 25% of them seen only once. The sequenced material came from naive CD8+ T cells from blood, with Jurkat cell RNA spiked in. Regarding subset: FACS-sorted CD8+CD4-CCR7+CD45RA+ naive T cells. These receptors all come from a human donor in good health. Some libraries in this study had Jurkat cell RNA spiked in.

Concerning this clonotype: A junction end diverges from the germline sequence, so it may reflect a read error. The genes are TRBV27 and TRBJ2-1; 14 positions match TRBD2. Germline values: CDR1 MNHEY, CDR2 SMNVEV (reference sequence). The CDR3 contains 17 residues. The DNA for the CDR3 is TGTGCCGGCAGTCTCGGGACTAGCGGGGGTGCCTACAATGAGCAGTTCTTC. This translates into CAGSLGTSGGAYNEQFF.

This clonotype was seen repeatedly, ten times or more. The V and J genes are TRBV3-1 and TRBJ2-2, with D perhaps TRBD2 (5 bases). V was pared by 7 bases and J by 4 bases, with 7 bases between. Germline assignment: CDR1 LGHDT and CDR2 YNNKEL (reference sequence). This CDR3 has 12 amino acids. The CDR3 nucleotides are TGTGCCAGCACGGGGAGCACCGGGGAGCTGTTTTTT. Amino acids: CASTGSTGELFF.

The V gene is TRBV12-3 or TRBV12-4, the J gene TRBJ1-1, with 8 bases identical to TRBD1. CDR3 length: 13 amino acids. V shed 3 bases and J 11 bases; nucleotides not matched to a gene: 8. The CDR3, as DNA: TGTGCCAGCAGTTTGATAGCAGGGGGCGACGCTTTCTTT. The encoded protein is CASSLIAGGDAFF.

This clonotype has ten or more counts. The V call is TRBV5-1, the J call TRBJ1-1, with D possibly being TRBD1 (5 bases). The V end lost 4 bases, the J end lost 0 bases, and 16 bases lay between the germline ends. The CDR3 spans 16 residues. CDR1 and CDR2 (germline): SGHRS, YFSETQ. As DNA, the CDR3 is TGCGCCAGCAGCGGTGGTTGGGGGTTCCTGAACACTGAAGCTTTCTTT. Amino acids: CASSGGWGFLNTEAFF.